Detailed here is one T cell receptor beta chain. Its antigen is undetermined. Repertoires were generated with immunoSEQ multiplex PCR, while TCRdb's copy carries only in-frame clones and drops some. Of about 73,000 clones in the sample, 92% are singletons; the top ten hold less than 0.55%. A history of autoimmune disease or systemic immunosuppression excluded patients. This CDR3 has 14 residues. J gave up 4 bases and V 2 bases, and 0 bases lay outside the gene matches. Germline loops: CDR1 KGHSH, CDR2 LQKENI. The sample comes from a study of OX40 agonist ivuxolimab in advanced cancers. Broader study findings: Among T cells, CD8+ cells averaged more expanded clones than CD4+ cells. Expanded peripheral T cells had an undetermined antigen specificity.

This receptor was taken from an adult with an advanced solid tumor such as melanoma, head and neck, liver or kidney cancer. The sample in question was CD4+ or CD8+ T cells sorted from blood, obtained in a trial of the OX40 agonist ivuxolimab. The chain links TRBV18 to TRBJ2-5, with TRBD2 matching 11 bases. In nucleotides, the CDR3 is TGTGCCAGCTCACCAGGACTAGCGGGAGAGACCCAGTACTTC. Encoded protein: CASSPGLAGETQYF.